Here is one T cell receptor beta chain with its context. As yet, its antigen is unknown. The data stem from a study of cytomegalovirus exposure and HLA in healthy donors. Study at large: Genotyping showed 75% to 90% of roughly 400 donors falling in the Caucasian-associated ancestry cluster.

PCR amplification relied on 60 Vbeta primers (plus 13 Jbeta primers). The assay was immunoSEQ multiplex PCR, and TCRdb's table has in-frame clones only and misses some. The top ten clones hold 2% to 2.5% of a sample with approximately 300,000 clones, 84% of them seen once. The CDR3 contains 13 residues. CDR1 and CDR2 (germline): GTSNPN, SVGIG (reference sequence). Between the trimmed V and J ends, which lost 5 bases and 4 bases, there was a span of 14 bases. Everyone who donated was a healthy bone marrow donor. General study points: Prior analysis indicated that the majority of TCR beta V segments exhibited productivity approximately 87% or approximately 30% of the time. Most CMV-associated TCR beta chains appeared HLA-restricted in a later analysis.

The receptor comes from a woman aged 40 to 50 in good health and CMV-seropositive. The chain has TRBV30 and TRBJ1-1; D is unclear. The sample consisted of PBMCs. For the CDR3, the DNA is TGTGCCTGGGCCCCCTGGGCCAGCACTGAAGCTTTCTTT. It encodes CAWAPWASTEAFF.